This record looks at one TCR beta chain sequence and its context. Original analysis: Scientists estimated how many nucleated cells there were by amplifying reference gene primers. Data came from immunoSEQ multiplex PCR; TCRdb stores just in-frame clones and leaves some out. That table is the source of V, J and clone size, and D and trimming were worked out from the DNA. The table shows about 260,000 clones, with around 87% occurring only once. These data originate in a study of blood T cell repertoires in COVID-19. At the level of the study: T cells, B-cell-depleted T cells, or PBMCs supplied cDNA or gDNA.

The CDR3 consists of 17 residues. Germline V gene lookup returns CDR1 SGHRS and CDR2 YFSETQ. V lost 2 bases, J lost 5 bases, and 11 bases stayed unmatched. V usage is TRBV5-1 and J usage is TRBJ2-7; 12 bases agree with TRBD1. The source is a woman between 50 and 59 years old with acute or convalescent COVID-19. Sequenced input: peripheral blood. The CDR3 here is CASSFWPGGQGANEQYF. The CDR3 coding sequence is TGCGCCAGCAGCTTCTGGCCCGGGGGACAGGGGGCGAACGAGCAGTACTTC. Together with reference TRBV5-1 and TRBJ2-7, the CDR3 gives the full variable domain: KAGVTQTPRYLIKTRGQQVTLSCSPISGHRSVSWYQQTPGQGLQFLFEYFSETQRNKGNFPGRFSGRQFSNSRSEMNVSTLELGDSALYLCASSFWPGGQGANEQYFGPGTRLTVT.